The clone carrying this T cell receptor (beta chain) was picked up many times. Its target is unknown. The data were obtained in a study of early T cells in non-severe SARS-CoV-2 infection. Individually, cDNA molecules had unique molecular identifiers attached to them. TCRdb redid the calling of the 5' RACE reads with MiXCR, one entry per CDR3 protein. The table lists fewer than 50,000 distinct CDR3 sequences, more than 6.5% of them singletons. General study findings and limits: Using VDJdb, the matching emphasized anti-spike CD8 responses while missing private and CD4 specificities.

CDR3 length: 13 residues. Trimming removed 3 bases from V and 6 bases from J, with 9 bases in between. The source is an adult who was a healthcare worker with PCR-confirmed SARS-CoV-2 infection or an uninfected control (not recorded which). Specimen: whole blood. This rearrangement joins TRBV12-3 or TRBV12-4 to TRBJ1-5; D uncertain. The CDR3 spells CASSFRPGQPQHF. CDR3 coding DNA: TGTGCCAGCAGTTTTAGGCCGGGTCAGCCCCAGCATTTT.